This T cell receptor (beta chain) stems from a study of cytomegalovirus exposure and HLA in healthy donors. PCR amplification relied on 60 Vbeta primers (plus 13 Jbeta primers). Generated by immunoSEQ multiplex PCR, the TCRdb table keeps only in-frame clones and is missing some. This sample has 100,000 to 150,000 clones, with around 86% found just once. The V gene's germline CDR1 is PRHDT and CDR2 FYEKMQ (reference sequence). The CDR3 is made up of 17 amino acids. J lost 4 bases, V lost 1 base, and 10 bases had no gene match. Regarding this clone: Its antigen remains unknown.

Study conclusions and caveats: Cytomegalovirus-associated status was assigned to around 160 TCR beta chains.

This TCR derives from a man aged 30-40 years in good health and CMV-seronegative. This chain connects TRBV13 to TRBJ2-5; 9 positions agree with TRBD1. The source material was PBMCs. The CDR3 DNA is TGTGCCAGCAGCTTAGCCGAACAGGGGGCGCGGGGAGAGACCCAGTACTTC. This sequence encodes CASSLAEQGARGETQYF.